Listed here are 5 T cell receptor beta chains from one sample, sequenced in a study of human T cells and chemical hapten exposure. Time point of the sample: patch test 1, 2 weeks after DPC sensitization. Treatment reported: therapeutic diphenylcyclopropenone sensitization with weekly scalp DPC. MiXCR, run by TCRdb on the RACE reads, gives a single entry per CDR3 protein. This table has 300,000 to 350,000 distinct CDR3 sequences, about 7% appearing once. Sequenced here: whole blood, sampled in connection with sensitization to the hapten diphenylcyclopropenone (DPC). These receptors all come from a young woman with alopecia areata. Some clones in this sample may be carry-over from other donors' samples.

This clonotype was counted between two and nine times. The chain is built from TRBV20-1 and TRBJ1-6, with no clear D. Trimming took 0 bases from V and 2 from J, leaving 11 bases between them. Germline CDR1 and CDR2: DFQATT and SNEGSKA (reference sequence). The CDR3 totals 16 residues. CDR3 sequence reads: CSARDVRDTYNSPLHF. CDR3 DNA: TGCAGTGCTAGAGATGTGAGGGATACCTATAATTCACCCCTCCACTTT.

There are a few counts of this clonotype. The rearrangement uses TRBV5-4 and TRBJ2-1, with D possibly being TRBD2 (6 bases). The CDR3 is made up of 14 amino acids. Trimming pared 3 bases from V and 7 bases from J, leaving 14 bases between. Germline assignment: CDR1 SGHNT and CDR2 YYREEE (reference sequence). CDR3 amino acids: CASSSSGTLNEQFF. The CDR3 nucleotides are TGTGCCAGCAGCTCATCCGGGACTCTGAATGAGCAGTTCTTC.

The gene calls are TRBV10-3 and TRBJ1-2, with D possibly being TRBD1 (5 bases). The CDR3 covers 15 residues. From germline, CDR1 is ENHRY and CDR2 SYGVKD. Deletions cut 4 bases from V and 1 base from J, with 13 bases between. The CDR3 coding sequence is TGTGCCATCAGTGGGGGTTCCAGGGATAACTATGGCTACACCTTC. Its protein is CAISGGSRDNYGYTF.

This clonotype came up many times. V and J are TRBV20-1 and TRBJ2-5, with 8 bases matching TRBD2. The trim removed 6 bases at V and 3 bases at J, leaving 6 bases unmatched. Germline V lookup: CDR1 DFQATT, CDR2 SNEGSKA (reference sequence). The CDR3 length is 13 residues. CDR3 sequence: CSAEGGGKETQYF. CDR3 in DNA: TGCAGTGCAGAGGGCGGGGGGAAAGAGACCCAGTACTTC.

V gene TRBV19 combines with J gene TRBJ2-6; TRBD2 is a possible D gene (5 bases). V dropped 4 bases and J dropped 2 bases, with 6 bases sitting between them. The CDR3 runs to 14 residues. From germline, CDR1 is LNHDA and CDR2 SQIVND (reference sequence). In DNA, the CDR3 is TGTGCCAGTAGTACGAGGGCTGGGGCCAACGTCCTGACTTTC. This encodes CASSTRAGANVLTF. Full variable domain (remainder filled in from reference TRBV19 and TRBJ2-6): DGGITQSPKYLFRKEGQNVTLSCEQNLNHDAMYWYRQDPGQGLRLIYYSQIVNDFQKGDIAEGYSVSREKKESFPLTVTSAQKNPTAFYLCASSTRAGANVLTFGAGSRLTVL.